This TCR beta chain was found in a study of blood T cell repertoires in COVID-19. This CDR3 is 13 amino acids long. V lost 5 bases and J 4 bases, leaving 9 bases between the germline ends. The germline CDR1 and CDR2 sequences are SGHVS and FQNEAQ. Original processing methods: Quantification of nucleated cells was approximated via reference gene primer amplification. Assay used: immunoSEQ multiplex PCR; TCRdb lists only in-frame clones, some missing. That table is the source of V, J and clone size, and D and trimming were worked out from the DNA. The repertoire includes some 120,000 clones, over 85% of them detected once, and more than 3% sits in the top ten.

The chain is built from TRBV7-8 and TRBJ1-3, with a weak D call TRBD1 (5 bases). Specimen: peripheral blood. The sequence derives from a man aged 50 to 60 with active COVID-19. The CDR3 coding sequence is TGTGCCAGCAGCCCCCGACAGGGAAACACCATATATTTT. Translation gives CASSPRQGNTIYF.